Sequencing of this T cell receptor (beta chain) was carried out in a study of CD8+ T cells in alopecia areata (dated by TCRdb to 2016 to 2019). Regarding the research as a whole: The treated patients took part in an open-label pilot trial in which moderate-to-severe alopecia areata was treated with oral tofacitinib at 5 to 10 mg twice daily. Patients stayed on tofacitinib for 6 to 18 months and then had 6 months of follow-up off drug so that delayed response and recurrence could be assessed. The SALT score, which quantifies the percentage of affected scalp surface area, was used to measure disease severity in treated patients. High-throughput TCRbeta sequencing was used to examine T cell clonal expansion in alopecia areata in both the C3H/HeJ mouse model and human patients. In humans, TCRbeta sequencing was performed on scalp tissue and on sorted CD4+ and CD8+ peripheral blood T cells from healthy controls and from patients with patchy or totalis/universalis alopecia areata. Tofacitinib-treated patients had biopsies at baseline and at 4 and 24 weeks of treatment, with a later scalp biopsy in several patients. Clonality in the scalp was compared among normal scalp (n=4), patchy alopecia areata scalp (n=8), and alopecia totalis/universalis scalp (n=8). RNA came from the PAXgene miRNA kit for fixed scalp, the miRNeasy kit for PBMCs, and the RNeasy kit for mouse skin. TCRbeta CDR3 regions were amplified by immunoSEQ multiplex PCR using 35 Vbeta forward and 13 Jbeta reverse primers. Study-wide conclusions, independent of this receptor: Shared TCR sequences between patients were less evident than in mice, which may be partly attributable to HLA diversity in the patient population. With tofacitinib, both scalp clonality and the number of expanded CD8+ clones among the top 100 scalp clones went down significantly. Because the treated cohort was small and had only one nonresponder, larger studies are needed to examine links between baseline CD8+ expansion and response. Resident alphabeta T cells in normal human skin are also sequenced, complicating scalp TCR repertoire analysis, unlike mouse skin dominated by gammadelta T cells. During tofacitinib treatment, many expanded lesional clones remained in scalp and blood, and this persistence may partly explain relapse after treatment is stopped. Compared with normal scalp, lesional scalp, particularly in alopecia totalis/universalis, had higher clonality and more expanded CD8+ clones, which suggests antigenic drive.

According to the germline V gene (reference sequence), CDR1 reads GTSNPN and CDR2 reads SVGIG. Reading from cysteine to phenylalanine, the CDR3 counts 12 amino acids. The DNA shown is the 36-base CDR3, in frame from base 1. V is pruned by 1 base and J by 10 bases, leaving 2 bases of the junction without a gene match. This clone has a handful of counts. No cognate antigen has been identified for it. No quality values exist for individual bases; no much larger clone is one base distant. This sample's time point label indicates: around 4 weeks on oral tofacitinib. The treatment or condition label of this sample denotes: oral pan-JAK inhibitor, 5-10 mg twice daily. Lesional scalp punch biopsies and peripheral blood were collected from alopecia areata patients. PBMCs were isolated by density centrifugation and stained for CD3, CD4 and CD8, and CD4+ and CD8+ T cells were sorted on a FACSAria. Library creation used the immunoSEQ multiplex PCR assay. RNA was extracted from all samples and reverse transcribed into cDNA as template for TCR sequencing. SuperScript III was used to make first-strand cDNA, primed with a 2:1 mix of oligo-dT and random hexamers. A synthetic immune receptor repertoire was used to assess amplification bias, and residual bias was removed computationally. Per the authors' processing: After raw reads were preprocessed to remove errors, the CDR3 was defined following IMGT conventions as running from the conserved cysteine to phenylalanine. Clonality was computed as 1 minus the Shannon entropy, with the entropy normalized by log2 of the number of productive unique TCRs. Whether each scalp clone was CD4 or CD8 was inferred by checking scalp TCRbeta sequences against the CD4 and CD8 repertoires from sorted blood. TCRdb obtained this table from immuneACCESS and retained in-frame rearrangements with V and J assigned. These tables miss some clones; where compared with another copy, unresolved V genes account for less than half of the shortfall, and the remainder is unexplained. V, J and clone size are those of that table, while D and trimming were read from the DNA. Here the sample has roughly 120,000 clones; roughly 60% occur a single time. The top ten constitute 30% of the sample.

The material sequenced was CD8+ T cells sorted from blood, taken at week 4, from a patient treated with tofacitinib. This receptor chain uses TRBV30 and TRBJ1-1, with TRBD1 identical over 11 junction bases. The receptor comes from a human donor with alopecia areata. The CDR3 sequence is CAWSGGQGVAFF. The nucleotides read TGTGCCTGGAGTGGGGGACAGGGGGTAGCTTTCTTT.